This passage covers 11 T cell receptor beta chains from one sample sequenced in a study of glioma-infiltrating T cells after dendritic cell vaccination. Time point denoted: after dendritic cell vaccination, including at tumor progression/relapse. Assay: immunoSEQ multiplex PCR; the TCRdb copy retains only in-frame clones and omits some. Here the sample spans roughly 60,000 clones, around nine tenths being singletons. The sequenced sample was blood, obtained after dendritic cell vaccination. The receptors shown here come from a human donor with glioblastoma.

The chain couples TRBV5-1 to TRBJ2-7; 8 positions match TRBD1. V shed 0 bases, J shed 5 bases, and the junction held 10 bases outside the gene matches. Germline V gives CDR1 SGHRS, CDR2 YFSETQ. The CDR3 runs 16 residues. CDR3: CASSLARATGENEQYF. The CDR3 region has the DNA TGCGCCAGCAGCTTGGCGAGGGCGACAGGGGAGAACGAGCAGTACTTC. Looking up the rest from reference TRBV5-1 and TRBJ2-7 gives the full variable domain: KAGVTQTPRYLIKTRGQQVTLSCSPISGHRSVSWYQQTPGQGLQFLFEYFSETQRNKGNFPGRFSGRQFSNSRSEMNVSTLELGDSALYLCASSLARATGENEQYFGPGTRLTVT.

Of note for this clone: A junction boundary mismatches the germline segment, possibly from a read error. The V gene is TRBV6-5, the J gene TRBJ2-1; no clear D gene. This CDR3 has 13 residues. Germline loops: CDR1 MNHEY, CDR2 SVGAGI. The CDR3 reads CPPKIPSYNEQFF. For the CDR3, the DNA is TGCCCCCCTAAGATCCCCTCCTACAATGAGCAGTTCTTC.

This chain joins TRBV9 and TRBJ2-7; TRBD1 aligns across 12 bases. Germline-derived CDR1 and CDR2 are SGDLS and YYNGEE. The CDR3 length is 15 residues. With 4 bases clipped from V and 2 bases from J, the junction kept 4 bases outside the gene matches. Here the CDR3 reads CASSFGTGGTYEQYF. The CDR3 DNA reads as TGTGCCAGCAGCTTCGGGACAGGGGGCACCTACGAGCAGTACTTC.

The V call is TRBV18, the J call TRBJ2-3; D might be TRBD1 (5 bases). From germline, CDR1 is KGHSH and CDR2 LQKENI. The CDR3 is 15 residues long. V was shortened by 3 bases and J by 5 bases, with 15 bases between the two germline ends. The CDR3 sequence is CASSPSLGRGDTQYF. CDR3 nucleotide sequence: TGTGCCAGCTCACCGTCTCTGGGGCGTGGAGATACGCAGTATTTT.

CDR3 region: CASSLGGGNWNEQFF. As DNA, the CDR3 is TGCGCCAGCAGCTTGGGCGGGGGCAACTGGAATGAGCAGTTCTTC. This chain links TRBV5-1 with TRBJ2-1; the D gene is possibly TRBD2 (7 bases). Per the germline V gene, CDR1 is SGHRS and CDR2 is YFSETQ. With 0 bases removed from V and 7 bases from J, the gap between germline ends came to 14 bases. The CDR3 spans 15 residues.

The genes are TRBV27 and TRBJ1-4, with 7 bases that match TRBD1. V shed 6 bases, J shed 2 bases, and the junction held 3 bases outside the gene matches. Germline values: CDR1 MNHEY, CDR2 SMNVEV (reference sequence). The CDR3 covers 14 residues. The CDR3 nucleotides read TGTGCCAGCAGGCAGGGGGTGACTAATGAAAAACTGTTTTTT. It yields the protein CASRQGVTNEKLFF.

V usage is TRBV7-6 and J usage is TRBJ1-1; D ambiguous. The germline gives CDR1 SGHVS, CDR2 FNYEAQ. This CDR3 comprises 14 residues. Trimming took 3 bases from V and 0 from J, leaving 8 bases between them. CDR3 bases: TGTGCCAGCAGCTTGGGAGGGATGAACACTGAAGCTTTCTTT. Its protein product is CASSLGGMNTEAFF.

The V and J genes are TRBV6-1 and TRBJ2-6; D is possibly TRBD2 (6 bases). Germline CDR1 and CDR2: MNHNS and SASEGT. CDR3 length: 16 residues. V was cut by 6 bases and J by 2 bases, with 14 bases left in between. In nucleotides, the CDR3 is TGTGCCAGCAGGGAACCGGGGAGGCCTGGGGCCAACGTCCTGACTTTC. As protein: CASREPGRPGANVLTF.

This clone was recorded only once. The gene calls are TRBV30 and TRBJ2-1, with 12 bases identical to TRBD2. Germline values: CDR1 GTSNPN, CDR2 SVGIG (reference sequence). The V and J ends lost 0 bases and 9 bases, in that order; junction bases with no gene match: 6. This CDR3 comprises 15 residues. CDR3: CAWSVVLAGGGEQFF. The CDR3 DNA reads as TGTGCCTGGAGTGTAGTCCTAGCGGGAGGGGGTGAGCAGTTCTTC.

The rearrangement links TRBV5-4 to TRBJ2-5, with TRBD2 identical over 8 bases. With 4 bases clipped from V and 4 bases from J, the junction kept 9 bases outside the gene matches. This CDR3 is 15 amino acids long. Germline V gene lookup returns CDR1 SGHNT and CDR2 YYREEE (reference sequence). The chain's CDR3 is CASSPGTRGRETQYF. As DNA, the CDR3 is TGTGCCAGCAGCCCCGGGACTAGAGGAAGAGAGACCCAGTACTTC. The full variable domain, with the rest looked up from reference TRBV5-4 and TRBJ2-5, is ETGVTQSPTHLIKTRGQQVTLRCSSQSGHNTVSWYQQALGQGPQFIFQYYREEENGRGNFPPRFSGLQFPNYSSELNVNALELDDSALYLCASSPGTRGRETQYFGPGTRLLVL.

For the CDR3, the DNA is TGCGCCAGCAGCTCTCAGGGGGTGGGTCAGCCCCAGCATTTT. Its protein is CASSSQGVGQPQHF. The chain carries TRBV4-3 and TRBJ1-5; TRBD1 matches 7 bases. Germline-derived CDR1 and CDR2 are LGHNA and YSLEER. V lost 5 bases, J lost 6 bases, and 7 bases stayed unmatched. This CDR3 is built from 14 residues.